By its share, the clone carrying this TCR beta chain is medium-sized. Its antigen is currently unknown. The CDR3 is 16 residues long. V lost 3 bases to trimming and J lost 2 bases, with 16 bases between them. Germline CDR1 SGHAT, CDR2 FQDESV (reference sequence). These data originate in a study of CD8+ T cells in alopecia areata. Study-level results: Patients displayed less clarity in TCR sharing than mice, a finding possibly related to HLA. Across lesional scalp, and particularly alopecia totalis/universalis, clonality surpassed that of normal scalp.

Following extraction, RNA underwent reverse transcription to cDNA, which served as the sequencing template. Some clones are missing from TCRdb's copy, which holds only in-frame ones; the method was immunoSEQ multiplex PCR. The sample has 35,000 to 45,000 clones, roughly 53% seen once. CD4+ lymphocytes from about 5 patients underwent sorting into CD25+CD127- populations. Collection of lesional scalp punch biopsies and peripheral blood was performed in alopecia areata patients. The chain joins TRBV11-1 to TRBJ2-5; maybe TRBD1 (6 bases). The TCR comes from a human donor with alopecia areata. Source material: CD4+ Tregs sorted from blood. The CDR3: CASSLMFGTSQETQYF. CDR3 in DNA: TGTGCCAGCAGCTTGATGTTTGGGACATCTCAAGAGACCCAGTACTTC.